This T cell receptor (beta chain) is drawn from a study of OX40 agonist ivuxolimab in advanced cancers. Study background: The drug used for patients, ivuxolimab, was an agonistic anti-OX40 (CD134) antibody. Melanoma, hepatocellular carcinoma, head and neck or renal cell cancer occurred in dose-escalation patients. Partial responses were observed in three patients, of whom one had hepatocellular carcinoma and two had cutaneous melanoma.

Here immunoSEQ multiplex PCR was the method, and the copy in TCRdb shows in-frame clones only, minus some. The sample carries under 50,000 clones, about nine tenths recorded once. Details on this clone: Its cognate antigen is unknown. The DNA is omitted, as the CDR3 cannot be located on it reliably, and the CDR3 follows TCRdb's listing. Other DNA sequences of this sample code for an identical CDR3.

Findings and caveats of the study: Clones of CD4+ and CD8+ blood T cells grew by week 6 at doses of 0.1 to 3.0 mg/kg.

Germline V gene sequence: CDR1 MNHNY, CDR2 SVGAGI (reference sequence). The CDR3 is 14 residues long, counting both termini. Sequenced material: CD4+ or CD8+ T cells sorted from blood, taken in a trial of the OX40 agonist ivuxolimab. This rearrangement joins TRBV6-6 to TRBJ1-5; the D segment call TRBD1 is taken from the table without a DNA check. This TCR came from an adult with an advanced solid tumor such as melanoma, head and neck, liver or kidney cancer. This CDR3 is CASSFGQGNQPQHF.